This TCR beta chain is drawn from a study of technical replicates of blood from several donors. Here immunoSEQ multiplex PCR was the method, and the copy in TCRdb shows in-frame clones only, minus some. The data contain roughly 100,000 clones, about 96% of them singletons. The clonotype was recovered from a human donor in good health. Sequencing was performed on T cells isolated from PBMCs.

In DNA, the CDR3 is TGTGCCAGCAGCTTAACCAATAGCGCTGAAGCTTTCTTT. Translated, it gives CASSLTNSAEAFF. V is TRBV7-6 and J is TRBJ1-1; D is ambiguous. This CDR3 is built from 13 residues. Per the germline V gene, CDR1 is SGHVS and CDR2 is FNYEAQ. V lost 2 bases and J lost 6, with 10 bases in between.